The 5 T cell receptor beta chains below come from one sample, sequenced in a study of blood T cell repertoires in COVID-19. TCRdb's table, derived via immunoSEQ multiplex PCR, lists solely in-frame clones and lacks some. The table lists 60,000 to 80,000 clones, 75% to 90% of them singletons. Specimen: peripheral blood. The receptor set was obtained from a man aged 55 to 69 with acute or convalescent COVID-19.

V usage is TRBV30 and J usage is TRBJ1-6, with D unclear. Between the trimmed V and J ends, which lost 2 bases and 8 bases, there was a span of 4 bases. The V gene's germline CDR1 is GTSNPN and CDR2 SVGIG (reference sequence). CDR3 size: 11 residues. DNA of the CDR3: TGTGCCTGGAGTCGCGATTCACCCCTCCACTTT. Its protein is CAWSRDSPLHF.

This rearrangement joins TRBV4-2 to TRBJ1-2, with 7 bases matching TRBD1. The junction had 11 bases not matched to a gene; V was cut back by 4 bases and J by 3 bases. The CDR3 is 16 amino acids. Germline CDR1 and CDR2: LGHNA and YNFKEQ. CDR3 sequence reads: CASSRDRQSLHYGYTF. The CDR3 DNA is TGTGCCAGCAGCCGGGACAGACAGTCTTTACACTATGGCTACACCTTC.

The chain recombines TRBV27 with TRBJ2-3, with D perhaps TRBD1 (5 bases). Deletions cut 5 bases from V and 4 bases from J, with 13 bases between. From germline, CDR1 is MNHEY and CDR2 SMNVEV (reference sequence). This CDR3 contains 14 residues. CDR3 loop: CASSTRTRPDTQYF. The DNA of the CDR3 is TGTGCCAGCAGTACGAGGACAAGGCCAGATACGCAGTATTTT.

This rearrangement joins TRBV28 to TRBJ2-5; TRBD1 agrees at 9 bases. This CDR3 region has 15 residues. Germline V gene data show CDR1 as MDHEN and CDR2 as SYDVKM. With 5 bases clipped from V and 5 bases from J, the junction kept 9 bases outside the gene matches. The CDR3: CASSRQGGAGETQYF. CDR3 DNA: TGTGCCAGCAGTAGACAGGGGGGCGCGGGCGAGACCCAGTACTTC.

The chain uses TRBV11-2 and TRBJ2-3; perhaps TRBD2 as D (6 bases). The CDR3 has 16 residues. Germline CDR1 reads SGHAT; CDR2 reads FQNNGV. The V end lost 4 bases, the J end lost 0 bases, and 14 bases lay between the germline ends. The CDR3 spells CASSYSGGTSTDTQYF. The CDR3 bases are TGTGCCAGCAGCTATAGCGGAGGCACTAGCACAGATACGCAGTATTTT.